Presented here are 14 T cell receptor beta chains from one specimen sequenced in a study of shared clonotypes between healthy human individuals. The data were produced by immunoSEQ multiplex PCR, yet TCRdb's version contains in-frame clones alone and is incomplete. Altogether 2 million to 3 million clones are present, 93% being singletons, with the ten largest covering roughly 0.39%. Sequenced: naive CD4+ T cells from PBMCs. As for subset: CD45RA+ positively selected. These receptors came from a man aged 18 to 30 in good health. Some clones in this sample may be carry-over from other donors' samples.

The chain employs TRBV11-2 and TRBJ1-1; D is undetermined. Trimming left V 1 base short and J 7 bases short, with 7 bases between. Germline assignment: CDR1 SGHAT and CDR2 FQNNGV. This CDR3 contains 12 residues. CDR3 residues: CASSLAMGEAFF. The CDR3 nucleotides read TGTGCCAGCAGCTTAGCTATGGGTGAAGCTTTCTTT.

This CDR3 reads CASSLYPGRNYEQYF. The DNA of the CDR3 is TGTGCCAGCAGTTTATATCCGGGACGGAACTACGAGCAGTACTTC. The gene calls are TRBV27 and TRBJ2-7; D is tentatively TRBD1 or TRBD2 (5 bases each). The CDR3 contains 15 residues. V lost 1 base and J lost 3, with 13 bases in between. Per the germline V gene, CDR1 is MNHEY and CDR2 is SMNVEV (reference sequence).

Turning to this clone: An end of the junction does not agree with germline; a read error may underlie this. The V gene is TRBV28, the J gene TRBJ1-3; possibly TRBD1 for D (5 bases). The CDR3 consists of 12 residues. CDR1 and CDR2 from the germline V gene are MDHEN and SYDVKM. CDR3 coding DNA: TGTGCCAGCAGCAACTCTGGGGGGAGGACGGTATTT. Translation: CASSNSGGRTVF.

The chain links TRBV7-9 to TRBJ1-1; possible D gene TRBD1, 5 bases. The CDR3 consists of 17 residues. Germline assignment: CDR1 SEHNR and CDR2 FQNEAQ (reference sequence). V gave up 1 base and J gave up 3 bases, with 18 bases separating them. CDR3 protein: CASSLGYMGVRDTEAFF. In nucleotides, the CDR3 is TGTGCCAGCAGCTTAGGATATATGGGGGTTAGGGACACTGAAGCTTTCTTT.

V and J are TRBV14 and TRBJ2-6; no clear D gene. Germline CDR1 reads SGHDN; CDR2 reads FVKESK. The CDR3 loop spans 14 amino acids. Trimming pared 5 bases from V and 0 bases from J, leaving 5 bases between. The CDR3 DNA reads as TGTGCCAGCAGCGAGAGCTCTGGGGCCAACGTCCTGACTTTC. Translated: CASSESSGANVLTF.

This clone was observed a single time. V usage is TRBV18 and J usage is TRBJ2-5, with TRBD2 matching over 7 bases. This CDR3 is 16 amino acids long. V lost 4 bases, J lost 2 bases, and 10 bases stayed unmatched. The germline V gene encodes CDR1 KGHSH and CDR2 LQKENI. CDR3 region: CASSRPTSKDQETQYF. CDR3 nucleotides: TGTGCCAGCTCACGGCCGACTAGCAAAGATCAAGAGACCCAGTACTTC.

The chain joins TRBV2 to TRBJ1-4; TRBD1 agrees at 9 bases. This CDR3 is 15 amino acids long. Trimming cost V 7 bases and J 3 bases; bases outside gene matches: 6. Per germline, CDR1 SNHLY and CDR2 FYNNEI. CDR3 coding DNA: TGTGCCAGCAATAGACAGGGGGAGTCTAATGAAAAACTGTTTTTT. Amino acids: CASNRQGESNEKLFF.

J is TRBJ2-5 and V is TRBV7-2, with 7 positions matching TRBD1. The tail of the sequence fits TRBJ2-7 better, so the J call may be wrong. Per germline, CDR1 SGHTA and CDR2 FQGNSA. The CDR3 is 14 residues long. This CDR3 reads CASSPQTGSDEQYF. Here the CDR3 DNA reads TGTGCCAGCAGCCCCCAGACAGGGAGCGACGAGCAGTACTTC.

CDR3 in DNA: TGTGCCAGCAGTCTAGCGGACCAAAACATTCAGTACTTC. Protein product: CASSLADQNIQYF. This chain joins TRBV6-6 and TRBJ2-4; the match to TRBD2 covers 7 bases. The CDR3 is 13 amino acids. Unmatched junction bases numbered 3, after V lost 5 bases and J lost 5 bases. Germline CDR1 MNHNY, CDR2 SVGAGI (reference sequence).

The genes are TRBV29-1 and TRBJ2-7; 12 bases map to TRBD2. CDR1 is SQVTM, CDR2 ANQGSEA, per germline. The CDR3 sequence is 15 residues long. The trim removed 4 bases at V and 3 bases at J, leaving 7 bases unmatched. The CDR3 is CSVVLAGGPSYEQYF. CDR3 coding DNA: TGCAGCGTTGTCCTAGCGGGAGGGCCGAGCTACGAGCAGTACTTC.

The V and J genes are TRBV9 and TRBJ2-3, with 8 positions matching TRBD2. Trimming took 3 bases from V and 0 from J; bases not matched to a gene: 6. Germline V gene data show CDR1 as SGDLS and CDR2 as YYNGEE. The CDR3 is made up of 16 amino acids. CDR3 sequence: CASSGRAGVSTDTQYF. CDR3 sequence (DNA): TGTGCCAGCAGCGGAAGAGCGGGAGTGAGCACAGATACGCAGTATTTT.

This clone was detected once. V gene TRBV27 combines with J gene TRBJ2-1; no clear D gene. The CDR3 has 15 residues. The V and J ends lost 3 bases and 4 bases respectively, with 13 bases between them. Germline CDR1 and CDR2: MNHEY and SMNVEV (reference sequence). DNA of the CDR3: TGTGCCAGCAGTTTGAAGGGTCATTTTTACAATGAGCAGTTCTTC. As protein: CASSLKGHFYNEQFF.

A single count supports this clone. This chain connects TRBV10-3 to TRBJ1-5, with a weak D call TRBD1 (6 bases). CDR3 length: 12 residues. Per the germline V gene, CDR1 is ENHRY and CDR2 is SYGVKD. V was pared by 10 bases and J by 1 base, with 8 bases between. This CDR3 reads CATGQSNQPQHF. The DNA for the CDR3 is TGTGCCACCGGACAGAGCAATCAGCCCCAGCATTTT.

The rearrangement joins TRBV11-3 to TRBJ1-5, with TRBD1 identical over 9 bases. CDR3 length: 16 amino acids. In germline, CDR1 is SGHNT, CDR2 YENEEA. The V and J ends lost 1 base and 6 bases, in that order; junction bases with no gene match: 7. CDR3: CASSLVDRGFGQPQHF. CDR3 bases: TGTGCCAGCAGCTTAGTGGACAGGGGTTTTGGTCAGCCCCAGCATTTT.